The clone carrying this TCR beta chain was found many times. The sample belongs to a study of T cell repertoires in cytomegalovirus infection. Germline-derived CDR1 and CDR2 are SGHTA and FQGNSA. V was clipped by 1 base and J by 4 bases, with 17 bases between them. This CDR3 is 17 amino acids long. Using its own MiXCR run on the reads, TCRdb lists one record per CDR3 protein. Among 200,000 to 300,000 distinct CDR3 sequences listed, around 9% were seen once. This clonotype was sampled from a human donor in good health (CMV status not recorded). Some clones in this sample may be carry-over from other donors' samples. The J gene is TRBJ1-3, the V gene TRBV7-2, with D hard to call. Sample: PBMCs. For the CDR3, the DNA is TGTGCCAGCAGCTTAGGGGTTGAGGGAAAATTCGGAAACACCATATATTTT. This encodes CASSLGVEGKFGNTIYF. Looking up the rest from reference TRBV7-2 and TRBJ1-3 gives the full variable domain: GAGVSQSPSNKVTEKGKDVELRCDPISGHTALYWYRQSLGQGLEFLIYFQGNSAPDKSGLPSDRFSAERTGGSVSTLTIQRTQQEDSAVYLCASSLGVEGKFGNTIYFGEGSWLTVV.